These 32 T cell receptor beta chains share one sample of origin, sequenced in a study of blood T cell repertoires in COVID-19. Data came from immunoSEQ multiplex PCR; TCRdb stores just in-frame clones and leaves some out. The sample has more than 65,000 clones; approximately 80% are singletons. Sequencing was performed on peripheral blood. These receptors all stem from a man aged 25 to 40 with COVID-19, enrolled during active disease.

The chain employs TRBV25-1 and TRBJ2-1, with a possible D match to TRBD2 (6 bases). V gave up 8 bases and J gave up 3 bases, with 23 bases separating them. Germline CDR1 is MGHDK and CDR2 is SYGVNS. CDR3 length equals 17 residues. The CDR3 protein is CASGGYGEASLYNEQFF. The CDR3 bases are TGTGCCAGCGGTGGCTATGGGGAGGCAAGTCTCTACAATGAGCAGTTCTTC.

This clone came up a few times. The rearrangement joins TRBV30 to TRBJ1-1, with 7 bases identical to TRBD1. CDR1 GTSNPN and CDR2 SVGIG come from the germline V gene (reference sequence). The CDR3 runs 13 residues. V lost 0 bases and J lost 5; bases outside the gene matches: 3. The CDR3 is CAWSVNRGTEAFF. The CDR3 nucleotides are TGTGCCTGGAGTGTCAACAGGGGTACTGAAGCTTTCTTT.

The rearrangement joins TRBV14 to TRBJ1-2; the D gene is possibly TRBD1 (6 bases). This CDR3 has 15 residues. The germline V and J ends were trimmed by 2 bases and 0 bases, with 10 bases remaining between them. The germline gives CDR1 SGHDN, CDR2 FVKESK. In DNA, the CDR3 is TGTGCCAGCAGCCAATTGACAGGATCTAACTATGGCTACACCTTC. Its translation is CASSQLTGSNYGYTF.

The chain couples TRBV6-4 to TRBJ2-1, with 12 bases that match TRBD2. The CDR3 runs to 16 residues. After removal of 0 bases from V and 6 bases from J, the junction contained 3 bases not matched to a gene. The germline V gene has CDR1 MRHNA and CDR2 SNTAGT. The CDR3 loop is CASSDSSTSGSNEQFF. The DNA for the CDR3 is TGTGCCAGCAGTGACTCCTCGACTAGCGGGAGCAATGAGCAGTTCTTC.

The chain joins TRBV5-6 to TRBJ1-1, with unresolved D. Germline V gives CDR1 SGHDT, CDR2 YYEEEE. V was trimmed by 2 bases and J by 1 base, leaving 15 bases between them. This CDR3 region has 16 residues. The CDR3 is CASSFGAASRNTEAFF. Here the CDR3 DNA reads TGTGCCAGCAGCTTTGGAGCGGCTAGTAGGAACACTGAAGCTTTCTTT.

The J gene is TRBJ1-5, the V gene TRBV5-4; TRBD1 might be the D (6 bases). The length of the CDR3 is 16 residues. The germline gives CDR1 SGHNT, CDR2 YYREEE (reference sequence). V lost 4 bases to trimming and J lost 2 bases, with 16 bases between them. CDR3 DNA: TGTGCCAGCAGCCAAACAGGGTCTGGTGGCAATCAGCCCCAGCATTTT. The encoded protein is CASSQTGSGGNQPQHF.

The CDR3 protein is CASSFSDSPLHF. CDR3 DNA: TGTGCCAGCAGCTTCAGCGATTCACCCCTCCACTTT. The V call is TRBV11-2, the J call TRBJ1-6; D remains ambiguous. The germline gives CDR1 SGHAT, CDR2 FQNNGV. The germline V and J ends were trimmed by 3 bases and 8 bases, with 5 bases remaining between them. There are 12 residues in the CDR3.

The gene calls are TRBV28 and TRBJ2-7; D call uncertain. Germline V CDR1 and CDR2: MDHEN, SYDVKM. CDR3 length equals 13 residues. Trimming cost V 3 bases and J 1 base, with 7 bases left between them. CDR3 residues: CASSLAQSYEQYF. DNA of the CDR3: TGTGCCAGCAGTTTGGCTCAATCCTACGAGCAGTACTTC.

The CDR3 region is CASSDRETDTQYF. Written as DNA, the CDR3 is TGTGCCAGCAGTGACAGGGAGACAGATACGCAGTATTTT. The V gene is TRBV27, the J gene TRBJ2-3; 7 bases line up with TRBD1. V shed 5 bases, J shed 3 bases, and the junction held 2 bases outside the gene matches. Looked up from germline, CDR1 is MNHEY and CDR2 is SMNVEV (reference sequence). The CDR3 is 13 residues long.

The CDR3 region is CAISDEDRGGYTF. The CDR3 nucleotides are TGTGCCATCAGTGATGAGGACAGAGGTGGCTACACCTTC. This rearrangement joins TRBV10-3 to TRBJ1-2; the D gene is possibly TRBD1 (6 bases). The CDR3 is made up of 13 amino acids. Deletions cut 3 bases from V and 7 bases from J, with 12 bases between. Germline CDR1 reads ENHRY; CDR2 reads SYGVKD.

This chain links TRBV25-1 with TRBJ2-7; no firm D call. V was clipped by 7 bases and J by 3 bases, with 13 bases between them. This CDR3 has 13 residues. Germline V gene data show CDR1 as MGHDK and CDR2 as SYGVNS. The CDR3, as DNA: TGTGCCAGCACCTGGCCCGCAGGCTACGAGCAGTACTTC. This encodes CASTWPAGYEQYF.

Turning to this clone: A read error may account for a junction end that differs from germline. V and J are TRBV18 and TRBJ2-2; 7 bases map to TRBD2. Looked up from germline, CDR1 is KGHSH and CDR2 is LQKENI. The CDR3 spans 15 residues. The CDR3 region has the DNA TGTGCCAGCTCCCCACCGGGGGGGAACACCGGGGAGCTGTTTTTT. Protein product: CASSPPGGNTGELFF.

The DNA of the CDR3 is TGTGCCAGCAGCTTGCCTAACGGTTACGAGCAGTACTTC. Its translation: CASSLPNGYEQYF. This chain uses TRBV5-6 with TRBJ2-7; no clear D. Germline values: CDR1 SGHDT, CDR2 YYEEEE. The CDR3 runs to 13 residues. V was trimmed by 1 base and J by 4 bases, leaving 9 bases between them. The whole variable domain, filled in from reference TRBV5-6 and TRBJ2-7, reads DAGVTQSPTHLIKTRGQQVTLRCSPKSGHDTVSWYQQALGQGPQFIFQYYEEEERQRGNFPDRFSGHQFPNYSSELNVNALLLGDSALYLCASSLPNGYEQYFGPGTRLTVT.

V gene TRBV11-3 combines with J gene TRBJ2-7; possible D gene TRBD1, 6 bases. The CDR3 loop spans 16 amino acids. CDR1 and CDR2 from the germline V gene are SGHNT and YENEEA. Trimming cost V 1 base and J 3 bases, with 16 bases left between them. CDR3 nucleotide sequence: TGTGCCAGCAGCTTAGGCCTTACCGGGACACGCTACGAGCAGTACTTC. Protein: CASSLGLTGTRYEQYF.

The chain employs TRBV29-1 and TRBJ2-7; 11 nucleotides align to TRBD2. The CDR3 sequence is 15 residues long. Germline V gene lookup returns CDR1 SQVTM and CDR2 ANQGSEA. Losses at the gene ends were 6 bases for V and 6 bases for J; bases not matched to a gene: 13. DNA for the CDR3: TGCAGCGTGACTAATAGCGGGAGGGGCGTTGTCGAGCAGTACTTC. Translation gives CSVTNSGRGVVEQYF.

The chain employs TRBV30 and TRBJ1-2; D is perhaps TRBD1 (5 bases). The germline gives CDR1 GTSNPN, CDR2 SVGIG (reference sequence). The germline V and J ends were trimmed by 4 bases and 8 bases, with 20 bases remaining between them. The CDR3 contains 14 residues. The CDR3 sequence: CAWIQGALSQGYTF. The CDR3 DNA is TGTGCCTGGATCCAAGGGGCCCTCTCCCAGGGCTACACCTTC. Variable domain in full (rest from reference TRBV30 and TRBJ1-2): SQTIHQWPATLVQPVGSPLSLECTVEGTSNPNLYWYRQAAGRGLQLLFYSVGIGQISSEVPQNLSASRPQDRQFILSSKKLLLSDSGFYLCAWIQGALSQGYTFGSGTRLTVV.

The rearrangement links TRBV5-4 to TRBJ2-1, with 14 bases fitting TRBD2. Germline CDR1 SGHNT, CDR2 YYREEE (reference sequence). V lost 0 bases and J lost 3; bases outside the gene matches: 8. This CDR3 contains 19 residues. The CDR3 loop reads CASSLARTSGRILYNEQFF. The CDR3 DNA is TGTGCCAGCAGCTTGGCTCGGACTAGCGGGAGGATACTCTACAATGAGCAGTTCTTC.

The J gene is TRBJ2-3, the V gene TRBV19, with TRBD2 matching over 12 bases. CDR1 and CDR2 (germline): LNHDA, SQIVND (reference sequence). The CDR3 contains 19 residues. The V and J ends lost 4 bases and 3 bases, in that order; junction bases with no gene match: 14. CDR3 sequence reads: CASSTSPFTSGRPTDTQYF. The CDR3 nucleotides read TGTGCCAGTAGTACCTCCCCCTTTACTAGCGGGAGGCCAACAGATACGCAGTATTTT.

V usage is TRBV30 and J usage is TRBJ2-7, with D possibly being TRBD1 (6 bases). This CDR3 has 13 amino acids. Germline loops: CDR1 GTSNPN, CDR2 SVGIG (reference sequence). With 1 base removed from V and 3 bases from J, the gap between germline ends came to 10 bases. CDR3 amino acids: CAWSAGVYYEQYF. As DNA, the CDR3 is TGTGCCTGGAGTGCAGGGGTATACTACGAGCAGTACTTC. The variable domain in full, with the rest retrieved from reference TRBV30 and TRBJ2-7, is SQTIHQWPATLVQPVGSPLSLECTVEGTSNPNLYWYRQAAGRGLQLLFYSVGIGQISSEVPQNLSASRPQDRQFILSSKKLLLSDSGFYLCAWSAGVYYEQYFGPGTRLTVT.

This clone is deemed medium-sized (0.01 to 0.1%). The CDR3 region is CASSDGTSSTDTQYF. The CDR3 nucleotides read TGTGCCAGCAGTGACGGGACTAGCAGCACAGATACGCAGTATTTT. The J gene is TRBJ2-3, the V gene TRBV6-4; 9 bases line up with TRBD2. CDR1 and CDR2 from the germline V gene are MRHNA and SNTAGT. V dropped 2 bases and J dropped 0; count of bases not matched to a gene: 0. The CDR3 totals 15 residues.

This clone was detected only a few times. The V gene is TRBV29-1, the J gene TRBJ2-1, with 13 positions matching TRBD2. CDR1 and CDR2 from the germline V gene are SQVTM and ANQGSEA. Unmatched junction bases numbered 3, after V lost 2 bases and J lost 5 bases. The CDR3 has 15 amino acids. CDR3 sequence (DNA): TGCAGCGTTGAATTGACTAGCGGGGGGAACAATGAGCAGTTCTTC. Protein: CSVELTSGGNNEQFF.

V is TRBV24-1 and J is TRBJ2-2; D unclear. The CDR3 is made up of 13 amino acids. CDR1 and CDR2 (germline): KGHDR, SFDVKD. V lost 1 base, J lost 7 bases, and 6 bases lay in between. CDR3 nucleotide sequence: TGTGCCACCAGTGATTTTACTTACGGGGAGCTGTTTTTT. Translated: CATSDFTYGELFF.

The chain joins TRBV28 to TRBJ1-1; weak D call: TRBD1 (5 bases). V shed 4 bases and J shed 3 bases, with 6 bases lying between them. The CDR3 has 12 amino acids. The germline V gene has CDR1 MDHEN and CDR2 SYDVKM. CDR3 sequence: CASSWGDTEAFF. CDR3 in DNA: TGTGCCAGCAGTTGGGGGGACACTGAAGCTTTCTTT.

The chain has TRBV27 and TRBJ2-5; 8 bases match TRBD2. The V gene end was trimmed by 4 bases and the J gene end by 4 bases; junction bases not matched to a gene: 5. Germline CDR1 MNHEY, CDR2 SMNVEV (reference sequence). The CDR3 covers 14 residues. The CDR3 sequence: CASSSRTSRETQYF. CDR3 sequence (DNA): TGTGCCAGCAGTTCGCGGACTAGCCGAGAGACCCAGTACTTC.

The V call is TRBV2, the J call TRBJ2-2; TRBD1 might be the D (5 bases). Trimming stripped 7 bases from V and 0 bases from J, with 9 bases between. This CDR3 has 14 residues. The germline gives CDR1 SNHLY, CDR2 FYNNEI. CDR3 sequence (DNA): TGTGCCAGCACGGCAGGGACGAACACCGGGGAGCTGTTTTTT. Translation gives CASTAGTNTGELFF.

The sample holds one count of this clone. This chain links TRBV7-6 with TRBJ2-3, with TRBD2 matching over 9 bases. There are 19 residues in the CDR3. Germline V gives CDR1 SGHVS, CDR2 FNYEAQ. J was trimmed by 6 bases and V by 0 bases; bases with no gene match: 16. Here the CDR3 reads CASSLAGKGTSLWADTQYF. In nucleotides, the CDR3 is TGTGCCAGCAGCTTAGCGGGGAAGGGGACTAGCCTTTGGGCCGATACGCAGTATTTT.

CDR3 loop: CASSPRGQTTYNEQFF. The DNA for the CDR3 is TGTGCCAGCTCACCACGTGGACAGACTACCTACAATGAGCAGTTCTTC. The V and J genes are TRBV18 and TRBJ2-1; D may be TRBD1 (6 bases). There are 16 residues in the CDR3. Trimming cost V 1 base and J 2 bases, with 12 bases left between them. CDR1 and CDR2 from the germline V gene are KGHSH and LQKENI.

The chain joins TRBV5-4 to TRBJ1-4; 11 bases fit TRBD1. The CDR3 has 15 residues. The germline V gene has CDR1 SGHNT and CDR2 YYREEE (reference sequence). J was trimmed by 6 bases and V by 0 bases; bases with no gene match: 1. This CDR3 reads CASSLEGQGDEKLFF. CDR3 nucleotide sequence: TGTGCCAGCAGCTTGGAGGGACAGGGGGATGAAAAACTGTTTTTT.

This clone has a count of ten or more. The chain recombines TRBV6-4 with TRBJ2-3, with TRBD2 identical over 9 bases. From germline, CDR1 is MRHNA and CDR2 SNTAGT. V was pared by 3 bases and J by 1 base, with 2 bases of the junction left unmatched. The CDR3 loop spans 15 amino acids. CDR3 protein: CASSEIAGGTDTQYF. CDR3 nucleotides: TGTGCCAGCAGTGAAATAGCGGGAGGCACAGATACGCAGTATTTT.

V gene TRBV30 combines with J gene TRBJ1-5; maybe TRBD1 (5 bases). Per the germline V gene, CDR1 is GTSNPN and CDR2 is SVGIG (reference sequence). The CDR3 is made up of 15 amino acids. V lost 0 bases, J lost 4 bases, and 13 bases lay in between. The CDR3 DNA sequence: TGTGCCTGGAGTGTACGGGGGGTAGGGAATCAGCCCCAGCATTTT. Translation gives CAWSVRGVGNQPQHF.

For this clone: One end of the junction is discordant with germline, which a read error may explain. The gene calls are TRBV7-7 and TRBJ1-1, with unresolved D. CDR1 and CDR2 (germline): SSHAT, FNYEAQ (reference sequence). The CDR3 has 13 amino acids. The CDR3 protein is CASSLSQNTEAFF. The CDR3 DNA follows: TGTGCTAGCAGCTTATCACAGAACACTGAAGCTTTCTTT.

A few counts support this clone. The chain has TRBV18 and TRBJ2-2, with 8 bases fitting TRBD2. Germline CDR1 and CDR2: KGHSH and LQKENI. This CDR3 has 16 residues. With 1 base clipped from V and 2 bases from J, the junction kept 3 bases outside the gene matches. The CDR3 DNA reads as TGTGCCAGCTCACCACGCAGCGGGAGAAACACCGGGGAGCTGTTTTTT. Translation: CASSPRSGRNTGELFF.